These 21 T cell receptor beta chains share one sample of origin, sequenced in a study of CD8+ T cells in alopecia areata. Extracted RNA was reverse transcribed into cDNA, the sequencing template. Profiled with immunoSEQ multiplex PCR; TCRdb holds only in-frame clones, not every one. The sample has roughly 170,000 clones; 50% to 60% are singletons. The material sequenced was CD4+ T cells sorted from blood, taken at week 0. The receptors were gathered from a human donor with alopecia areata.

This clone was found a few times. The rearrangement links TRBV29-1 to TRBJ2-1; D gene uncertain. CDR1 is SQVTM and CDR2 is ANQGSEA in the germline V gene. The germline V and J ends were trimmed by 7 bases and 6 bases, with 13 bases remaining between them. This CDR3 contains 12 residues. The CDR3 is CSAGQKGNEQFF. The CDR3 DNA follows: TGCAGCGCCGGCCAAAAGGGCAATGAGCAGTTCTTC.

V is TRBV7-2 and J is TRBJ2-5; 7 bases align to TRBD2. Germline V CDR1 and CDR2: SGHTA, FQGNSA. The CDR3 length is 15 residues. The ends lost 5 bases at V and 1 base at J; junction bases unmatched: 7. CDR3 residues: CASSPPAGVQETQYF. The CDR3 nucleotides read TGTGCCAGCAGCCCCCCGGCGGGGGTCCAAGAGACCCAGTACTTC.

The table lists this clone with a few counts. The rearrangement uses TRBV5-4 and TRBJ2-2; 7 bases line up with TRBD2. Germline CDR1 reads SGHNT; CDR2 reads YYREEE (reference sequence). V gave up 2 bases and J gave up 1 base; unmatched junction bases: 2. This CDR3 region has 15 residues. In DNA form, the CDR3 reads TGTGCCAGCAGCTTCACGGGGGGGAACACCGGGGAGCTGTTTTTT. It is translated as CASSFTGGNTGELFF.

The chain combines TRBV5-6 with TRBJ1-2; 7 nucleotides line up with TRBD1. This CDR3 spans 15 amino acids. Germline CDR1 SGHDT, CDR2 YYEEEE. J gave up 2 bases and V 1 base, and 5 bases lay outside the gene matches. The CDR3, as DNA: TGTGCCAGCAGCTTGTCCGGGACAGCCAACTATGGCTACACCTTC. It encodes CASSLSGTANYGYTF.

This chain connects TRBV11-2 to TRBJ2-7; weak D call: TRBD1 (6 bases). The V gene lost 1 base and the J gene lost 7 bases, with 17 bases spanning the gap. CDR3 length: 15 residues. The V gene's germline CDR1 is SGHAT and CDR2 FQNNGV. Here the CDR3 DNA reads TGTGCCAGCAGCTTAGCTCGAGCGTCGCAGGGGGAGCAGTACTTC. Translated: CASSLARASQGEQYF.

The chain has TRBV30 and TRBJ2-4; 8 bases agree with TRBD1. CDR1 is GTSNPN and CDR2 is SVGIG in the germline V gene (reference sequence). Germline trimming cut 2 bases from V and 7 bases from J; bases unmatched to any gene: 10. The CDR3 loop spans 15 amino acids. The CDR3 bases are TGTGCCTGGAGTCGGACAGGGCGGGATGGGAACATTCAGTACTTC. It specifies CAWSRTGRDGNIQYF.

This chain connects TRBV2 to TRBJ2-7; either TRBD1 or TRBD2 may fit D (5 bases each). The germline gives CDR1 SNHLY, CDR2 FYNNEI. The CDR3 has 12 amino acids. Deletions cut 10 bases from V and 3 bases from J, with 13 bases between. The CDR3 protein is CAIGTLLYEQYF. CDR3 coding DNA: TGTGCCATAGGGACCCTACTCTACGAGCAGTACTTC.

CDR3 sequence (DNA): TGTGCCAGCAGACCGGGACTAGAGGGATACAATGAGCAGTTCTTC. This sequence encodes CASRPGLEGYNEQFF. The rearrangement uses TRBV9 and TRBJ2-1; 8 bases fit TRBD2. This CDR3 has 15 residues. The ends lost 5 bases at V and 4 bases at J; junction bases unmatched: 8. Germline values: CDR1 SGDLS, CDR2 YYNGEE. The full variable domain, completed using reference TRBV9 and TRBJ2-1, is DSGVTQTPKHLITATGQRVTLRCSPRSGDLSVYWYQQSLDQGLQFLIQYYNGEERAKGNILERFSAQQFPDLHSELNLSSLELGDSALYFCASRPGLEGYNEQFFGPGTRLTVL.

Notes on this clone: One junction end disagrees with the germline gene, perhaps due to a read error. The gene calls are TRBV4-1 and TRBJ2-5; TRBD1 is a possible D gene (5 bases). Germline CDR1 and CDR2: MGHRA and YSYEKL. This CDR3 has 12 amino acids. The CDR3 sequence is CASSQDGHVLHF. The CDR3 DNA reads TGCGCCAGCAGCCAAGACGGACACGTTCTGCACTTC.

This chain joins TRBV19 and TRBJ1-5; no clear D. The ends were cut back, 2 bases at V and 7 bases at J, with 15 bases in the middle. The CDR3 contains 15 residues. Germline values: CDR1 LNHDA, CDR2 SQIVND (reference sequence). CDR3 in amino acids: CASSIPQAVRQPQHF. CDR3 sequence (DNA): TGTGCCAGTAGTATACCTCAGGCGGTGCGCCAGCCCCAGCATTTT.

In nucleotides, the CDR3 is TGTGCCTGGAGTGCCAGGGTGGGCTTGTTTTTT. Amino acid sequence: CAWSARVGLFF. The chain is built from TRBV30 and TRBJ1-4, with D possibly being TRBD1 (5 bases). Between the trimmed V and J ends, which lost 1 base and 15 bases, there was a span of 12 bases. Germline assignment: CDR1 GTSNPN and CDR2 SVGIG (reference sequence). This CDR3 region has 11 residues.

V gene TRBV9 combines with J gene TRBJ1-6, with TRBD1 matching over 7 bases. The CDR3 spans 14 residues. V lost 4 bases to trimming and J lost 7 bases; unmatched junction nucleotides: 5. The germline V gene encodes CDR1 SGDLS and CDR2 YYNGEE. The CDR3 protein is CASSRDRLNSPLHF. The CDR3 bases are TGTGCCAGCAGCCGGGACAGATTAAATTCACCCCTCCACTTT. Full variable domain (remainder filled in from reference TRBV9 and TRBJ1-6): DSGVTQTPKHLITATGQRVTLRCSPRSGDLSVYWYQQSLDQGLQFLIQYYNGEERAKGNILERFSAQQFPDLHSELNLSSLELGDSALYFCASSRDRLNSPLHFGNGTRLTVT.

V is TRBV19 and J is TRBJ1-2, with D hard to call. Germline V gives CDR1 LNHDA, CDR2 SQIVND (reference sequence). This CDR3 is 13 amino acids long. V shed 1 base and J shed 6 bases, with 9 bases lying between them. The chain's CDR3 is CASSIGRSHGYTF. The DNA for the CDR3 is TGTGCCAGTAGTATAGGCAGGAGCCATGGCTACACCTTC.

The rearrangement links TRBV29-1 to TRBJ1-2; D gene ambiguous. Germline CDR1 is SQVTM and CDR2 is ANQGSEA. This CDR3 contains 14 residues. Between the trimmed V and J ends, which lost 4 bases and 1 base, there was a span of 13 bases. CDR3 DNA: TGCAGCGTTGTTGAGATTACCTTTAACTATGGCTACACCTTC. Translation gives CSVVEITFNYGYTF.

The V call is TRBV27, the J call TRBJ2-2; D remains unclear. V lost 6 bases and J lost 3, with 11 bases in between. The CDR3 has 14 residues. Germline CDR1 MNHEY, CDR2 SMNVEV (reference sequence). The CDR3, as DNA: TGTGCCAGCAGCCCCGGCGGACACACCGGGGAGCTGTTTTTT. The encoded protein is CASSPGGHTGELFF.

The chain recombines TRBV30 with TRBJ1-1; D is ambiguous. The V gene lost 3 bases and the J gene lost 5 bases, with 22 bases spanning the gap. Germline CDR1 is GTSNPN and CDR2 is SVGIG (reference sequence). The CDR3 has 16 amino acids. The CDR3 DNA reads TGTGCCTGGAGGCCGCCGCCACCCGCGGTCTGGACTGAAGCTTTCTTT. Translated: CAWRPPPPAVWTEAFF.

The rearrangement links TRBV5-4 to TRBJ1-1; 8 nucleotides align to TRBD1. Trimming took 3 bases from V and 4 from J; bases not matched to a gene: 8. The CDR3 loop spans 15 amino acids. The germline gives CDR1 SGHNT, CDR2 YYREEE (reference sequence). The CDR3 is CASSSQQGAGTEAFF. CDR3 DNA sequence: TGTGCCAGCAGCTCTCAGCAGGGGGCAGGCACTGAAGCTTTCTTT.

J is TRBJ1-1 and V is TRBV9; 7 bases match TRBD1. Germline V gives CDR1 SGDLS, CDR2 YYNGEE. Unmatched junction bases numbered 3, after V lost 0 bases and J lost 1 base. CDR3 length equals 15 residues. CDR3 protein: CASSVDDRENTEAFF. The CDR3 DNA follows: TGTGCCAGCAGCGTAGACGACAGGGAGAACACTGAAGCTTTCTTT.

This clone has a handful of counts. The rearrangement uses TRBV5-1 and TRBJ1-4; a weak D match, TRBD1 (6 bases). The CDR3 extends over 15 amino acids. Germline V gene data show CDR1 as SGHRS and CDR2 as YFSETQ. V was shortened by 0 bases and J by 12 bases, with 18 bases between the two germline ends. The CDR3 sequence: CASSLDGLVQGQLFF. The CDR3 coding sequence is TGCGCCAGCAGCTTGGACGGTTTGGTACAGGGACAACTGTTTTTT.

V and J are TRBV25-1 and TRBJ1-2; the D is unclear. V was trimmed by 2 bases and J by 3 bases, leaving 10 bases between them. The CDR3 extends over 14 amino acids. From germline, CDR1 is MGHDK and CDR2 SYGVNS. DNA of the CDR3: TGTGCCAGCAGTGAACTTTTGCTAGACTATGGCTACACCTTC. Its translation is CASSELLLDYGYTF.

This chain's CDR3 is CASSSGQQFQETQYF. In DNA form, the CDR3 reads TGTGCCAGCAGCTCGGGACAGCAATTCCAAGAGACCCAGTACTTC. This rearrangement joins TRBV7-9 to TRBJ2-5, with 7 bases identical to TRBD1. The germline V gene encodes CDR1 SEHNR and CDR2 FQNEAQ (reference sequence). The CDR3 is 15 residues long. J was trimmed by 1 base and V by 4 bases; bases with no gene match: 6. Combining the CDR3 with reference TRBV7-9 and TRBJ2-5 gives the whole variable domain DTGVSQNPRHKITKRGQNVTFRCDPISEHNRLYWYRQTLGQGPEFLTYFQNEAQLEKSRLLSDRFSAERPKGSFSTLEIQRTEQGDSAMYLCASSSGQQFQETQYFGPGTRLLVL.